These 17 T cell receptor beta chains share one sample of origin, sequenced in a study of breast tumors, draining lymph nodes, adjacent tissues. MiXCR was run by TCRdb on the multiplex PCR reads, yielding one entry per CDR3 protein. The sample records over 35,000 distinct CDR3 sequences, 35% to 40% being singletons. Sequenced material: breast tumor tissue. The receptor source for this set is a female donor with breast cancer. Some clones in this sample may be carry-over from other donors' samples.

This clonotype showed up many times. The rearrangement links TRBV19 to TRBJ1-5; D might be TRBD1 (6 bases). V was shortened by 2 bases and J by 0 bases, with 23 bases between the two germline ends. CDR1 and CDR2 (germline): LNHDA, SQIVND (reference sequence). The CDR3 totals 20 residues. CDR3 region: CASSIWRITGRQYSNQPQHF. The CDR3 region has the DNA TGTGCCAGTAGTATATGGCGAATCACAGGGCGCCAATATAGCAATCAGCCCCAGCATTTT. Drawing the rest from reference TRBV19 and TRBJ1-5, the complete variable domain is DGGITQSPKYLFRKEGQNVTLSCEQNLNHDAMYWYRQDPGQGLRLIYYSQIVNDFQKGDIAEGYSVSREKKESFPLTVTSAQKNPTAFYLCASSIWRITGRQYSNQPQHFGDGTRLSIL.

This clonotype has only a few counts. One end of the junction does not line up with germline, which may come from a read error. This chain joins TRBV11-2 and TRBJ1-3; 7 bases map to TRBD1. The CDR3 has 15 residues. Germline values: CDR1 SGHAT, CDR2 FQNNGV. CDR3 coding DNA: TGTGCCAGCAGCTCGTACAGGGGTCCGGGAAGCACCATATATTTT. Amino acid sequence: CASSSYRGPGSTIYF.

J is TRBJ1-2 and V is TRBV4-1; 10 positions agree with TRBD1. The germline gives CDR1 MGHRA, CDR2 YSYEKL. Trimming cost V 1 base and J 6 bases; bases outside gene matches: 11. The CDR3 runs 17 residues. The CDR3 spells CASSQGGRDRGSNGYTF. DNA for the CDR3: TGCGCCAGCAGCCAAGGGGGCCGGGACAGGGGTTCAAATGGCTACACCTTC.

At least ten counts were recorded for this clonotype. The CDR3, as DNA: TGCAGTGCTGAACCGGGACTAGCGGGGAGCTCCTACAATGAGCAGTTCTTC. Amino acids: CSAEPGLAGSSYNEQFF. V gene TRBV20-1 combines with J gene TRBJ2-1; 13 nucleotides agree with TRBD2. Germline values: CDR1 DFQATT, CDR2 SNEGSKA (reference sequence). The CDR3 has 17 residues. V was clipped by 5 bases and J by 0 bases; unmatched bases: 7.

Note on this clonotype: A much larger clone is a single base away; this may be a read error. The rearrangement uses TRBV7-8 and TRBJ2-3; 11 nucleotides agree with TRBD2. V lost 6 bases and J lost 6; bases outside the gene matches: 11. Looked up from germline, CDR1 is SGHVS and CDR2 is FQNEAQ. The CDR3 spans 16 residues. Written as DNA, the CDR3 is TGTGCCAGCAGTTCGACTAGCGGGAAGGCCTGGGATACGCAGTATTTT. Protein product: CASSSTSGKAWDTQYF.

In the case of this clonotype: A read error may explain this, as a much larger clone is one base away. CDR3 coding DNA: TGTGTCAGCAGCTCGACAGGGGCCTCCTACAATGAGCAGTTCTTC. The encoded protein is CVSSSTGASYNEQFF. This chain joins TRBV7-9 and TRBJ2-1, with 8 bases matching TRBD1. Germline V CDR1 and CDR2: SEHNR, FQNEAQ (reference sequence). The CDR3 sequence is 15 residues long.

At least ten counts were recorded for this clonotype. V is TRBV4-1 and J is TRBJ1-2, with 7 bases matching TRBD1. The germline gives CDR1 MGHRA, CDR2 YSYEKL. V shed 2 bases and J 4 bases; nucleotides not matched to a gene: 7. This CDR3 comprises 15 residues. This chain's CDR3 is CASSQLQGGIYGYTF. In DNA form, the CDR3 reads TGCGCCAGCAGCCAACTCCAGGGGGGAATCTATGGCTACACCTTC.

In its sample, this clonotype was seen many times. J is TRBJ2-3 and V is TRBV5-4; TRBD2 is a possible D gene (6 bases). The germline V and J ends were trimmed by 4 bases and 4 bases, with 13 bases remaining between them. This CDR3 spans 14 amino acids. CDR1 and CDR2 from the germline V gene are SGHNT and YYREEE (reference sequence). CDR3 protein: CASSAAGYADTQYF. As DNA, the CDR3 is TGTGCCAGCAGCGCCGCGGGATATGCAGATACGCAGTATTTT.

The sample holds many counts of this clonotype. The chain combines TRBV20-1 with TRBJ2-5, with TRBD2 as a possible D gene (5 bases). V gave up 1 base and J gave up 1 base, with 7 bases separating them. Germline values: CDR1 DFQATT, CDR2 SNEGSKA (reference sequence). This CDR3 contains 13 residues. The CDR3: CSARGRGQETQYF. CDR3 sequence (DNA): TGCAGTGCTAGAGGACGGGGCCAAGAGACCCAGTACTTC.

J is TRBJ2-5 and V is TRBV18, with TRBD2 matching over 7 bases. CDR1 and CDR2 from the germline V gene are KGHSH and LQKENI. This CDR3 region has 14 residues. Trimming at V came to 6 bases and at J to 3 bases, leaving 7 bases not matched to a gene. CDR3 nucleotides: TGTGCCAGCTCCCCGGGACTACTTAAAGAGACCCAGTACTTC. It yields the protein CASSPGLLKETQYF.

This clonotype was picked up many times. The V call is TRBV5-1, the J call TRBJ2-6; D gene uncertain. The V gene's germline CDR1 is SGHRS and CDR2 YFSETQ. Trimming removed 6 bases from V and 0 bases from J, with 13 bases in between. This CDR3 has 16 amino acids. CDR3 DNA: TGCGCCAGCAAACCAAACCCTCTCTCTGGGGCCAACGTCCTGACTTTC. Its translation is CASKPNPLSGANVLTF. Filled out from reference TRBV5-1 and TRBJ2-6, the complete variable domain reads KAGVTQTPRYLIKTRGQQVTLSCSPISGHRSVSWYQQTPGQGLQFLFEYFSETQRNKGNFPGRFSGRQFSNSRSEMNVSTLELGDSALYLCASKPNPLSGANVLTFGAGSRLTVL.

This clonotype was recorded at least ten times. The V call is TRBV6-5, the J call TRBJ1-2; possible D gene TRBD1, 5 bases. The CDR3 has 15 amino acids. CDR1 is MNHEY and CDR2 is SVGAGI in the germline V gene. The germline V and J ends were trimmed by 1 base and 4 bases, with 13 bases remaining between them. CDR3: CASSYLAGGTYGYTF. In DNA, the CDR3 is TGTGCCAGCAGTTACTTGGCAGGTGGGACCTATGGCTACACCTTC.

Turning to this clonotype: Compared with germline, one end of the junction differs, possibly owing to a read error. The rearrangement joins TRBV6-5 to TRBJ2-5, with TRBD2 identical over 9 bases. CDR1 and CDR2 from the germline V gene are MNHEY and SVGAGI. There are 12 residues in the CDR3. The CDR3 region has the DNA TGTGCCACCCGGACTAGCGAGGAGACCCAGAACTTC. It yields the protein CATRTSEETQNF.

The CDR3 sequence: CASSPGDYEQYF. CDR3 DNA: TGTGCCAGCAGCCCTGGGGACTACGAGCAGTACTTC. The chain couples TRBV7-3 to TRBJ2-7; D is uncertain. Trimming stripped 5 bases from V and 3 bases from J, with 8 bases between. The CDR3 loop spans 12 amino acids. Germline-derived CDR1 and CDR2 are SGHTA and FQGTGA.

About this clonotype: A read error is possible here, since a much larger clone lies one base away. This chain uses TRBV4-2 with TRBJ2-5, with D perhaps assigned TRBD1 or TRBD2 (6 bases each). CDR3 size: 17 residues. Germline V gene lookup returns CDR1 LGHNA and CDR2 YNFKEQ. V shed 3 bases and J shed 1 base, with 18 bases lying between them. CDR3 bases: TGTGCCAGCAGCCACCAAGCTGGCGGGACAAGCCAAGAGACCCAGTACTTC. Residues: CASSHQAGGTSQETQYF.

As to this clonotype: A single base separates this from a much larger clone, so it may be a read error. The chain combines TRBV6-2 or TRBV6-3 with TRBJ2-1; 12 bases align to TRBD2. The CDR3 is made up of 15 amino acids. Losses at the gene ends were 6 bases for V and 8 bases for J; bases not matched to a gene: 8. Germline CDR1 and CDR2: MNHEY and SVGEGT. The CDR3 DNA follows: TGTGCCAGCAGACCTCTAGCGGGAGGGTACGATGAGCAGTTCTTC. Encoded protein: CASRPLAGGYDEQFF.

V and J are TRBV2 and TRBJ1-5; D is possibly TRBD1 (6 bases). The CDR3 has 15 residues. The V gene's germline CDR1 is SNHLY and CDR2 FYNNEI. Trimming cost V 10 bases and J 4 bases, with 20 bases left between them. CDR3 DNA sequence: TGTGCCACAAGGGAAACAGGGTCCCCGAATCAGCCCCAGCATTTT. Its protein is CATRETGSPNQPQHF.